This T cell receptor (beta chain) was recovered during a study of shared clonotypes between healthy human individuals. Study-level results: Non-shared clonotypes displayed generation probabilities falling below those of clonotypes present in all four donors. Enrolling few donors narrowed the genetic and exposure-history diversity that was represented.

This CDR3 region has 14 residues. The ends were cut back, 0 bases at V and 2 bases at J, with 9 bases in the middle. The V gene's germline CDR1 is SGHRS and CDR2 YFSETQ. Genomic DNA per cell subset filled all wells of several immunoSEQ plates. Produced via immunoSEQ multiplex PCR; TCRdb's table is partial and in-frame only. Of 2 million to 2.5 million clones listed, 85% to 95% are singletons. Turning to this clone: The antigen is undetermined.

The sequence was collected from a man between 18 and 35 years old in good health. Sequencing used naive CD4+ T cells sorted from blood. Noted subset: CD45RA+ positively selected. The V call is TRBV5-1, the J call TRBJ2-7; D remains ambiguous. The CDR3: CASSLDAWTYEQYF. CDR3 coding DNA: TGCGCCAGCAGCTTGGACGCATGGACCTACGAGCAGTACTTC.